One sample yielded the 27 T cell receptor beta chains listed below, sequenced in a study of CD8+ T cells in alopecia areata. Following RNA extraction, reverse transcription yielded cDNA that acted as the sequencing template. Assay: immunoSEQ multiplex PCR; the TCRdb copy retains only in-frame clones and omits some. The sample has approximately 280,000 clones, about three fifths seen once. Treatment: oral pan-JAK inhibitor, 5-10 mg twice daily. The material sequenced was CD4+ T cells sorted from blood, taken at week 24, from a patient treated with tofacitinib. These receptors all stem from a human donor with alopecia areata.

The J gene is TRBJ1-6, the V gene TRBV2, with D tentatively TRBD1 (5 bases). With 6 bases removed from V and 4 bases from J, the gap between germline ends came to 13 bases. The CDR3 totals 15 residues. Germline assignment: CDR1 SNHLY and CDR2 FYNNEI. CDR3 DNA sequence: TGTGCCAGCAGGACCCAGGGCTTATATAATTCACCCCTCCACTTT. This codes for CASRTQGLYNSPLHF.

The rearrangement uses TRBV7-2 and TRBJ1-2; D gene ambiguous. Germline V gene sequence: CDR1 SGHTA, CDR2 FQGNSA. The V gene lost 1 base and the J gene lost 7 bases, with 13 bases spanning the gap. The CDR3 spans 14 residues. CDR3 sequence reads: CASSLVALTPGYTF. The CDR3, as DNA: TGTGCCAGCAGCTTAGTGGCCCTAACCCCTGGCTACACCTTC.

The rearrangement joins TRBV6-5 to TRBJ2-7, with 7 bases that match TRBD1. Germline CDR1 and CDR2: MNHEY and SVGAGI. This CDR3 has 11 residues. With 4 bases clipped from V and 6 bases from J, the junction kept 0 bases outside the gene matches. The DNA of the CDR3 is TGTGCCAGCAGTTGGGACAGCGAGCAGTACTTC. This encodes CASSWDSEQYF.

This clone turned up a few times. The gene calls are TRBV6-6 and TRBJ2-1, with 8 bases that match TRBD2. Trimming removed 1 base from V and 4 bases from J; junction bases left unmatched: 6. This CDR3 spans 16 amino acids. Germline CDR1 is MNHNY and CDR2 is SVGAGI (reference sequence). The CDR3 DNA reads TGTGCCAGCAGTTACTACACCGGGACTAGTTACAATGAGCAGTTCTTC. Amino acids: CASSYYTGTSYNEQFF.

This clone was detected many times. Additional DNA sequences in this sample encode the identical CDR3. The V gene is TRBV9, the J gene TRBJ2-5; D perhaps matches TRBD1 (5 bases). V lost 2 bases to trimming and J lost 1 base, with 9 bases between them. Germline CDR1 reads SGDLS; CDR2 reads YYNGEE. This CDR3 region has 14 residues. CDR3 residues: CASSVQGIQETQYF. DNA for the CDR3: TGTGCCAGCAGCGTGCAGGGAATCCAAGAGACCCAGTACTTC.

V gene TRBV5-4 combines with J gene TRBJ2-5, with D possibly matching TRBD1 (6 bases). V lost 2 bases and J lost 3, with 8 bases in between. This CDR3 spans 13 amino acids. CDR1 and CDR2 (germline): SGHNT, YYREEE (reference sequence). The CDR3 DNA follows: TGTGCCAGCAGCTTCAGGGGAAAAGAGACCCAGTACTTC. The encoded protein is CASSFRGKETQYF.

This clone was seen a few times. This rearrangement joins TRBV30 to TRBJ1-2; D not certain. The CDR3 has 14 residues. CDR1 GTSNPN and CDR2 SVGIG come from the germline V gene (reference sequence). The V end lost 1 base, the J end lost 7 bases, and 16 bases lay between the germline ends. CDR3 DNA sequence: TGTGCCTGGAGTGACAGACACTCTTCCTCTGGCTACACCTTC. The encoded protein is CAWSDRHSSSGYTF.

The rearrangement uses TRBV6-5 and TRBJ1-4; perhaps TRBD1 as D (5 bases). The CDR3 covers 16 residues. The germline V and J ends were trimmed by 2 bases and 4 bases, with 14 bases remaining between them. Germline CDR1 reads MNHEY; CDR2 reads SVGAGI. The CDR3 sequence is CASSYARGTGNEKLFF. The CDR3 DNA reads as TGTGCCAGCAGTTACGCCCGGGGCACCGGTAATGAAAAACTGTTTTTT.

The chain joins TRBV30 to TRBJ2-1; TRBD2 might be the D (5 bases). V lost 0 bases and J 10 bases, leaving 10 bases between the germline ends. CDR1 is GTSNPN and CDR2 is SVGIG in the germline V gene (reference sequence). The CDR3 spans 12 residues. As DNA, the CDR3 is TGTGCCTGGAGTGTACTTTCGGGGGAGCAGTTCTTC. Amino acid sequence: CAWSVLSGEQFF.

This chain links TRBV6-5 with TRBJ2-7; D may correspond to TRBD1 or TRBD2 (5 bases each). Per the germline V gene, CDR1 is MNHEY and CDR2 is SVGAGI. The length of the CDR3 is 14 residues. V lost 2 bases to trimming and J lost 3 bases, with 11 bases between them. CDR3 residues: CASSYRRGDYEQYF. CDR3 bases: TGTGCCAGCAGTTACCGACGAGGGGACTACGAGCAGTACTTC.

The chain uses TRBV27 and TRBJ1-1; no definite D call. Trimming cost V 10 bases and J 1 base, with 10 bases left between them. The CDR3 totals 12 residues. CDR1 and CDR2 from the germline V gene are MNHEY and SMNVEV (reference sequence). CDR3 residues: CATMDGNTEAFF. The CDR3 nucleotides are TGTGCCACCATGGACGGGAACACTGAAGCTTTCTTT.

This clone was seen only a few times. V is TRBV4-1 and J is TRBJ1-4, with no clear D. CDR1 and CDR2 (germline): MGHRA, YSYEKL. The germline V and J ends were trimmed by 1 base and 7 bases, with 7 bases remaining between them. CDR3 length: 13 amino acids. CDR3 region: CASSQALVEKLFF. The CDR3 coding sequence is TGCGCCAGCAGCCAAGCCCTTGTTGAAAAACTGTTTTTT.

This clone was detected only a few times. The V gene is TRBV29-1, the J gene TRBJ1-1; D is unresolved. Trimming removed 6 bases at V and 1 base at J, with 12 bases between. CDR1 SQVTM and CDR2 ANQGSEA come from the germline V gene. This CDR3 is 13 amino acids long. In DNA, the CDR3 is TGCAGCGTCTGTGGAGCAGGGAACACTGAAGCTTTCTTT. Translating it yields CSVCGAGNTEAFF.

CDR3 sequence (DNA): TGCGCCAGCAGACTTCGGATAGACAGTTACAATGAGCAGTTCTTC. Amino acids: CASRLRIDSYNEQFF. The V gene is TRBV5-1, the J gene TRBJ2-1; D may be TRBD1 (5 bases). Germline values: CDR1 SGHRS, CDR2 YFSETQ. This CDR3 is 15 amino acids long. Trimming removed 5 bases at V and 4 bases at J, with 16 bases between.

The rearrangement links TRBV7-8 to TRBJ2-5, with no clear D. CDR3 length: 14 amino acids. Germline CDR1 is SGHVS and CDR2 is FQNEAQ. V was shortened by 3 bases and J by 5 bases, with 13 bases between the two germline ends. The CDR3 region has the DNA TGTGCCAGCAGCTTCCGACGGGTCCGGGAGACCCAGTACTTC. This encodes CASSFRRVRETQYF.

This clone was observed a handful of times. This chain connects TRBV4-2 to TRBJ2-7; tentatively, D is TRBD1 or TRBD2 (6 bases each). Germline assignment: CDR1 LGHNA and CDR2 YNFKEQ. Trimming cost V 2 bases and J 2 bases, with 16 bases left between them. This CDR3 has 16 amino acids. CDR3 sequence reads: CASSQTAARGPYEQYF. DNA of the CDR3: TGTGCCAGCAGCCAAACCGCTGCCCGGGGGCCCTACGAGCAGTACTTC.

The CDR3: CASGRGNYGYTF. CDR3 DNA: TGTGCCAGCGGGAGGGGGAACTATGGCTACACCTTC. This chain connects TRBV2 to TRBJ1-2, with D possibly TRBD1 on 6 matching bases. The germline V gene has CDR1 SNHLY and CDR2 FYNNEI. The CDR3 has 12 amino acids. Trimming pared 8 bases from V and 2 bases from J, leaving 9 bases between.

This clone was recorded a few times. The V and J genes are TRBV5-4 and TRBJ2-5; 7 bases match TRBD1. The V gene end was trimmed by 5 bases and the J gene end by 0 bases; junction bases not matched to a gene: 10. The germline V gene encodes CDR1 SGHNT and CDR2 YYREEE (reference sequence). The CDR3 runs to 16 residues. CDR3 in DNA: TGTGCCAGCAGTTCTCATAGGGGGCAGTACCAAGAGACCCAGTACTTC. Translation gives CASSSHRGQYQETQYF.

This clone is large within its sample. Additional DNA sequences in this sample encode the identical CDR3. The chain is built from TRBV27 and TRBJ2-7; D tentatively reads TRBD1 or TRBD2 (6 bases each). The ends were cut back, 2 bases at V and 0 bases at J, with 14 bases in the middle. This CDR3 spans 16 amino acids. Germline values: CDR1 MNHEY, CDR2 SMNVEV (reference sequence). This chain's CDR3 is CASSLGRGRSSYEQYF. As DNA, the CDR3 is TGTGCCAGCAGTTTAGGTCGGGGGCGAAGCTCCTACGAGCAGTACTTC.

This clone has a single count. This chain links TRBV7-6 with TRBJ2-5; TRBD1 aligns across 7 bases. The V segment lost 5 bases and the J segment 2 bases; nucleotides outside the gene matches: 5. CDR1 is SGHVS and CDR2 is FNYEAQ in the germline V gene. The CDR3 spans 14 residues. CDR3 nucleotide sequence: TGTGCCAGCAGCCCGACAGGGCGTCAAGAGACCCAGTACTTC. Amino acids: CASSPTGRQETQYF.

This chain links TRBV2 with TRBJ1-5; no clear D gene. The germline CDR1 and CDR2 sequences are SNHLY and FYNNEI. There are 13 residues in the CDR3. Trimming took off 6 bases at V and 5 bases at J, with 11 bases between the two ends. The CDR3 DNA sequence: TGTGCCAGCAGGGCGCCCGGGGATCAGCCCCAGCATTTT. Translated: CASRAPGDQPQHF.

V is TRBV29-1 and J is TRBJ2-7; D remains ambiguous. Germline-derived CDR1 and CDR2 are SQVTM and ANQGSEA. Trimming cost V 1 base and J 0 bases, with 13 bases left between them. The CDR3 length is 15 residues. The CDR3 region is CSVEGDGLHSYEQYF. CDR3 in DNA: TGCAGCGTTGAAGGCGACGGCTTACACTCCTACGAGCAGTACTTC.

This clone has just one count. J is TRBJ2-5 and V is TRBV4-1; tentative D call: TRBD1 (7 bases). V lost 2 bases to trimming and J lost 4 bases, with 17 bases between them. The CDR3 length is 16 residues. The germline CDR1 and CDR2 sequences are MGHRA and YSYEKL. The CDR3 DNA reads TGCGCCAGCAGCCAAATTGACCGGAGGGGGCGAGAGACCCAGTACTTC. Translated: CASSQIDRRGRETQYF.

J is TRBJ1-2 and V is TRBV7-6; D ambiguous. CDR1 and CDR2 from the germline V gene are SGHVS and FNYEAQ. The CDR3 has 12 amino acids. V was trimmed by 6 bases and J by 0 bases, leaving 5 bases between them. The CDR3 loop reads CASSSPNYGYTF. CDR3 DNA sequence: TGTGCCAGCAGTTCACCTAACTATGGCTACACCTTC.

This clone was seen more than once but under ten times. The chain has TRBV6-6 and TRBJ2-2; D is uncertain. V shed 5 bases and J shed 1 base, with 8 bases lying between them. This CDR3 has 14 amino acids. Germline CDR1 and CDR2: MNHNY and SVGAGI (reference sequence). The DNA of the CDR3 is TGTGCCAGCAGTCACCGAGGGAACACCGGGGAGCTGTTTTTT. It translates to CASSHRGNTGELFF.

The V call is TRBV19, the J call TRBJ2-4; D remains unclear. CDR1 is LNHDA and CDR2 is SQIVND in the germline V gene (reference sequence). The CDR3 consists of 14 residues. The V and J ends lost 6 bases and 0 bases respectively, with 9 bases between them. The CDR3 sequence is CASSEYLAKNIQYF. CDR3 sequence (DNA): TGTGCCAGTAGCGAGTACCTAGCCAAAAACATTCAGTACTTC.

This clone was counted only a few times. This rearrangement joins TRBV29-1 to TRBJ2-3; D is possibly TRBD2 (6 bases). This CDR3 has 13 amino acids. V lost 7 bases and J 2 bases, leaving 13 bases between the germline ends. CDR1 is SQVTM, CDR2 ANQGSEA, per germline. CDR3: CSASGLHTDTQYF. The CDR3 nucleotides are TGCAGCGCATCAGGACTACACACAGATACGCAGTATTTT.